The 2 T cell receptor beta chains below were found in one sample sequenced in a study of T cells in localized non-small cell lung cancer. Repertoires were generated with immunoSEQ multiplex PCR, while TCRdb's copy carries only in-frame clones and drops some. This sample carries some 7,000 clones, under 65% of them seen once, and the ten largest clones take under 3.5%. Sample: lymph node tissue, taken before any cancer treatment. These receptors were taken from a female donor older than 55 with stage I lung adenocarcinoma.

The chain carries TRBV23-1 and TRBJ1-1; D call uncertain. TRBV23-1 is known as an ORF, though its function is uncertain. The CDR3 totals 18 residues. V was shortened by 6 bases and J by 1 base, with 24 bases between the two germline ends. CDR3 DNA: TGCGCCAGCAGCCAAGTCGCTGGAGGTTCGCGGAGGAACACTGAAGCTTTCTTT. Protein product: CASSQVAGGSRRNTEAFF.

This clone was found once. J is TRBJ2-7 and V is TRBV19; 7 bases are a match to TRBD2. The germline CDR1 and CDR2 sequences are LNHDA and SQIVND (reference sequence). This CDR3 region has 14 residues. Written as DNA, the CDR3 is TGTGCTAGTGGAGGGAGGGGAGGCTCCTACGAGCAGTACTTC. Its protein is CASGGRGGSYEQYF.